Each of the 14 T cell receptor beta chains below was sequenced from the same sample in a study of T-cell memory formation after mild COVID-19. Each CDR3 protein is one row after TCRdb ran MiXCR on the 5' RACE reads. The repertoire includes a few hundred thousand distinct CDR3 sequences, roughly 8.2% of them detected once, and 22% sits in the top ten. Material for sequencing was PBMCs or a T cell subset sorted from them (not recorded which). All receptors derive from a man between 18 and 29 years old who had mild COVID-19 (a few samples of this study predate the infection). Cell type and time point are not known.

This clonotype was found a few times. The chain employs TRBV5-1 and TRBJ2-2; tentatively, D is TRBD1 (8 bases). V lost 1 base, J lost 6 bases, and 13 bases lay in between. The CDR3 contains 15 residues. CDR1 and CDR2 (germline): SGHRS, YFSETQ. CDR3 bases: TGCGCCAGCAGCTTGCGACAGGGGAGGGCCGGGGAGCTGTTTTTT. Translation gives CASSLRQGRAGELFF.

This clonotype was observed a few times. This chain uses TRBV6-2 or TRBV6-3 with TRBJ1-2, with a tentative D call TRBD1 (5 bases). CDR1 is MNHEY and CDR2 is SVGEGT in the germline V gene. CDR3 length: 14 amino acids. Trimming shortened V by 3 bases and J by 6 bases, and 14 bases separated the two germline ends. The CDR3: CASSYPATDDGYTF. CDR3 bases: TGTGCCAGCAGTTATCCAGCGACAGATGATGGCTACACCTTC.

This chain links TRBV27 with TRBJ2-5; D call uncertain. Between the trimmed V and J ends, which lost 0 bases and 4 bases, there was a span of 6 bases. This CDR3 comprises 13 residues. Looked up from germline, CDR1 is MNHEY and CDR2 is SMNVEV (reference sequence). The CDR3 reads CASSLSELETQYF. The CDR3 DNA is TGTGCCAGCAGTTTATCCGAACTAGAGACCCAGTACTTC.

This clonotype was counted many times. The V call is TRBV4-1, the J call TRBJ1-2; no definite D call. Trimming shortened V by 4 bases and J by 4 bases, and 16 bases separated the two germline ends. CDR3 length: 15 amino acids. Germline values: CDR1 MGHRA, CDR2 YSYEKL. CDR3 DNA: TGCGCCAGCAGCCCCCGCCAAGGAGTTGGCTATGGCTACACCTTC. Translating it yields CASSPRQGVGYGYTF.

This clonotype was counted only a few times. The CDR3 sequence is CASTRGGYYGYTF. Written as DNA, the CDR3 is TGTGCCAGCACCCGTGGGGGCTACTATGGCTACACCTTC. This chain links TRBV12-3 or TRBV12-4 with TRBJ1-2; a weak D match, TRBD1 (6 bases). V lost 7 bases to trimming and J lost 3 bases, with 12 bases between them. The length of the CDR3 is 13 residues.

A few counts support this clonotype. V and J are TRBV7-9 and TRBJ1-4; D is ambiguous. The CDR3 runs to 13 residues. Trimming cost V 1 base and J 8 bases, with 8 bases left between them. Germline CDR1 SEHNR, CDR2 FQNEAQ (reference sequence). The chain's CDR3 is CASSLGYGEKLFF. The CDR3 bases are TGTGCCAGCAGCTTAGGGTACGGCGAAAAACTGTTTTTT.

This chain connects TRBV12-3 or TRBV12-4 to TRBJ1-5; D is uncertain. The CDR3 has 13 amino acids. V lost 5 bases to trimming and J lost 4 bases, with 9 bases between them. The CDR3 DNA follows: TGTGCCAGCAGTACTACCACGAATCAGCCCCAGCATTTT. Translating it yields CASSTTTNQPQHF.

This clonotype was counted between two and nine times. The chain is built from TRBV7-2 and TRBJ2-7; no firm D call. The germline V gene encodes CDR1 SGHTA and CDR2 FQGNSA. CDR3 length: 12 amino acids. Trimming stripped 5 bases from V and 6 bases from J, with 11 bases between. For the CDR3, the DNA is TGTGCCAGCAGCGCCAGAAAACTCGAGCAGTACTTC. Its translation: CASSARKLEQYF.

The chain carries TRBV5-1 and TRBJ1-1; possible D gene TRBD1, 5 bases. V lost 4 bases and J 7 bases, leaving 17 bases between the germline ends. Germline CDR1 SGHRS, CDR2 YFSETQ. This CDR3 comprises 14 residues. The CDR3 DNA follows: TGCGCCAGCAGCACCACGCAGGGTCTTAATGAAGCTTTCTTT. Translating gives CASSTTQGLNEAFF.

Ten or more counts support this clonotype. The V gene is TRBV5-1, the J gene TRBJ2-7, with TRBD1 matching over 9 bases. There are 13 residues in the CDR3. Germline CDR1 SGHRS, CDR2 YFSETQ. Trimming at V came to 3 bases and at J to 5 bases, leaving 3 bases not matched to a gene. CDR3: CASSWDRVNEQYV. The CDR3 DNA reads TGCGCCAGCAGCTGGGACAGGGTCAACGAGCAGTACGTC.

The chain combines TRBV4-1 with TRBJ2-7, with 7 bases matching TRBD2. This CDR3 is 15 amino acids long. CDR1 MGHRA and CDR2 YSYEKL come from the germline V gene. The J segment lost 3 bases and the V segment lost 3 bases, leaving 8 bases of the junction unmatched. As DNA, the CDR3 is TGCGCCAGCAGCCAGACCCCCACGGGGGGCTACGAGCAGTACTTC. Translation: CASSQTPTGGYEQYF.

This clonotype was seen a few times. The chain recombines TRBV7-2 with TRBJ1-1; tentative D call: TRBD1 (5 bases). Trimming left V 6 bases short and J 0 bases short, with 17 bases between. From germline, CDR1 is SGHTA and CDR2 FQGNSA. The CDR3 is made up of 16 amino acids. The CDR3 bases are TGTGCCAGCAGTAGGGGACTGACCGAGGTGAACACTGAAGCTTTCTTT. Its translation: CASSRGLTEVNTEAFF.

Written as DNA, the CDR3 is TGTGCCACCAGGACTAGCGAGGAGGAGACCCAGTACTTC. Translating it yields CATRTSEEETQYF. J is TRBJ2-5 and V is TRBV10-3; 9 nucleotides agree with TRBD2. The length of the CDR3 is 13 residues. Unmatched junction bases numbered 8, after V lost 10 bases and J lost 5 bases. The germline V gene has CDR1 ENHRY and CDR2 SYGVKD.

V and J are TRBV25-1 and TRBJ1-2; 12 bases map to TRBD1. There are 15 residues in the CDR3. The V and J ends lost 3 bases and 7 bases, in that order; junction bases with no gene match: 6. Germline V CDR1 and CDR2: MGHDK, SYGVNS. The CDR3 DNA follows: TGTGCCAGCAGTGATACGGGACAGGGGGCCGCTGGCTACACCTTC. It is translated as CASSDTGQGAAGYTF.